A selection of T cell receptor beta chains follows, all from one sample in a study of cytomegalovirus exposure and HLA in healthy donors. Method: immunoSEQ multiplex PCR; TCRdb's copy keeps in-frame clones and lacks some. The repertoire includes approximately 120,000 clones, 60% to 80% of them detected once, and 1% to 1.5% sits in the top ten. The sample was PBMCs. The receptors here all came from a man between 50 and 59 years old in good health and CMV-seronegative. Each CDR3 is given with its conserved first and last residue. D genes are given only for firm matches. Size is omitted from some rows. Given values are once, few, many or a class for expanded clones.

d_gene | abundance | j_gene | v_gene | CDR3nt | CDR3aa
. | . | TRBJ2-2 | TRBV7-3 | TGTGCCAGCAGCTTAGATCCCAGGGACACCGGGGAGCTGTTTTTT | CASSLDPRDTGELFF
TRBD1 | . | TRBJ1-5 | TRBV28 | TGTGCCAGCAGTTTATCGAGGGTCTTCATTCAGAGGTCTGAGAGGGGGCAAGGCCAGCCCCAGCATTTT | CASSLSRVFIQRSERGQGQPQHF
TRBD1 | . | TRBJ1-2 | TRBV5-1 | TGCGCCAGCAGCTTGGCTGGACAGGGAAGCTATGGCTACACCTTC | CASSLAGQGSYGYTF
TRBD2 | few | TRBJ2-1 | TRBV27 | TGTGCCAGCAGCTTAACTAGCGGCCTATTGACTGAGCAGTTCTTC | CASSLTSGLLTEQFF
. | . | TRBJ2-3 | TRBV25-1 | TGTGCCAGCAGTGAATACGGAGGGGGCAACACAGATACGCAGTATTTT | CASSEYGGGNTDTQYF
. | . | TRBJ2-3 | TRBV11-1 | TGTGCCAGCAGCTTAGGGGCAGCCTACCCCGGTGATACGCAGTATTTT | CASSLGAAYPGDTQYF
TRBD1 | . | TRBJ1-1 | TRBV7-3 | TGTGCCAGCAGCGCGACAGGGGGAGGCACTGAAGCTTTCTTT | CASSATGGGTEAFF
. | once | TRBJ2-7 | TRBV5-1 | TGCGCCAGCAGTTTCGACATGACCTACGAGCAGTACTTC | CASSFDMTYEQYF
. | . | TRBJ2-7 | TRBV29-1 | TGCAGCGTTGAGACAGGTGGGATCGACGAGCAGTACTTC | CSVETGGIDEQYF
TRBD2 | . | TRBJ2-1 | TRBV4-1 | TGCGCCAGCAGCCAACCCGGGACTAGCGGGAGTTTCCGAAATGAGCAGTTCTTC | CASSQPGTSGSFRNEQFF
. | . | TRBJ2-7 | TRBV9 | TGTGCCAGCAGCGTATCCTATGGACTCGCGGAGCAGTACTTC | CASSVSYGLAEQYF
. | few | TRBJ2-4 | TRBV28 | TGTGCCAGCGTTGGCTGGGCCGAGGAGGGGTTGGACTTC | CASVGWAEEGLDF
. | . | TRBJ1-1 | TRBV6-1 | TGTGCCAGCAGTGAAGTCGGAGGAAGGTCCTCCAAAACGGCTTTCTTT | CASSEVGGRSSKTAFF
. | . | TRBJ2-1 | TRBV4-3 | TGCGCCAGCAGCCAAGGGGTGATGAGCGAGCCCTATGAGCAGTTCTTC | CASSQGVMSEPYEQFF
TRBD1 | . | TRBJ2-7 | TRBV29-1 | TGCAGCGTCACCTCCGGGACAGGGGGCTACGAGCAGTACTTC | CSVTSGTGGYEQYF
. | . | TRBJ2-7 | TRBV7-2 | TGTGCCAGCAGTGCGGGACTGCTACTCGAGCAGTACTTC | CASSAGLLLEQYF
TRBD2 | . | TRBJ2-5 | TRBV28 | TGTGCCAGCACCCCAGGGGGTCTAGCGGGAAATATAGAGACCCAGTACTTC | CASTPGGLAGNIETQYF
. | . | TRBJ2-1 | TRBV29-1 | TGCAGCGTTGAGGTGGATGGACTAAAAAGTACTGGGCAGTTCTTC | CSVEVDGLKSTGQFF
. | . | TRBJ2-1 | TRBV5-1 | TGCGCCAGCAGACCGAGGGGGAGGGCGGTGGACAATGAGCAGTTCTTC | CASRPRGRAVDNEQFF
. | . | TRBJ1-5 | TRBV28 | TGTGCCAGCAGGACACCCCAGGGTGTACATAGCAATCAGCCCCAGCATTTT | CASRTPQGVHSNQPQHF
TRBD1 | . | TRBJ1-1 | TRBV7-3 | TGTGCCAGCAGTTTCCAGGCTGCGACAGGGGTCACTGAAGCTTTCTTT | CASSFQAATGVTEAFF
. | once | TRBJ1-4 | TRBV7-6 | TGTGCCAGCAGCTTAAATGGACAGCAACGGAGGGAAAAACTGTTTTTT | CASSLNGQQRREKLFF
TRBD1 | . | TRBJ2-1 | TRBV4-3 | TGCGCCAGCAGCCAAGATTTGGGACAGGTAGAGCAGTTCTTC | CASSQDLGQVEQFF
. | . | TRBJ1-1 | TRBV10-2 | TGCGCCAGCAGTGAGAGGGGCAGGAACACTGAAGCTTTCTTT | CASSERGRNTEAFF
. | . | TRBJ2-5 | TRBV28 | TGTGCCAGCAGTTTCCGTCGGCTAGATCAAGAGACCCAGTACTTC | CASSFRRLDQETQYF
TRBD2 | once | TRBJ2-3 | TRBV10-2 | TGCGCCAGCAGTGAAAGAGGGAGGGAGTCGGGAGATACGCAGTATTTT | CASSERGRESGDTQYF
TRBD1 | . | TRBJ1-1 | TRBV5-4 | TGTGCCAGCAGCTCGGGACAGGGGGGGTACACTGAAGCTTTCTTT | CASSSGQGGYTEAFF
. | few | TRBJ1-1 | TRBV6-1 | TGTGCCAGCAGTGGGGTCAGGGGGAACACTGAAGCTTTCTTT | CASSGVRGNTEAFF
. | . | TRBJ1-1 | TRBV2 | TGTGCCAGCAGGCCCGAGGGCGGTATGAACACTGAAGCTTTCTTT | CASRPEGGMNTEAFF
TRBD1 | . | TRBJ1-2 | TRBV28 | TGTGCCAGCAGTCAACAGGGGCCCATCTCCGGCTACACCTTC | CASSQQGPISGYTF
TRBD2 | . | TRBJ2-7 | TRBV11-2 | TGTGCCAGCAGCCAGCGGGGAGGGTACTACGAGCAGTACTTC | CASSQRGGYYEQYF
TRBD2 | . | TRBJ2-7 | TRBV28 | TGTGCCAGCAGTGTACCCGGGACTAGCCACGAGCAGTACTTC | CASSVPGTSHEQYF
. | . | TRBJ1-5 | TRBV6-1 | TGTGCCAGCAGACACCAATATAGCAATCAGCCCCAGCATTTT | CASRHQYSNQPQHF
. | . | TRBJ1-5 | TRBV28 | TGTGCCAGCACAGTTGGCAATCAGCCCCAGCATTTT | CASTVGNQPQHF
. | . | TRBJ1-2 | TRBV7-6 | TGTGCCAGCAGCTTGACGGGGGGGGGCGGACACTATGGCTACACCTTC | CASSLTGGGGHYGYTF
. | . | TRBJ1-2 | TRBV6-5 | TGTGCCAGCGGCCGGGATCGAGTCTATGGCTACACCTTC | CASGRDRVYGYTF
TRBD2 | . | TRBJ2-2 | TRBV7-3 | TGTGCCAGCAGCTTTACTAGCGGGAAGGCCACCGGGGAGCTGTTTTTT | CASSFTSGKATGELFF
TRBD2 | . | TRBJ2-1 | TRBV5-1 | TGCGCCAGCAGCTGGGCCGGACTAGCGGTCTACAATGAGCAGTTCTTC | CASSWAGLAVYNEQFF
TRBD1 | . | TRBJ2-5 | TRBV5-4 | TGTGCCAGCAGCGGGGAGACAGGGCCGACCCAGTACTTC | CASSGETGPTQYF
. | . | TRBJ2-6 | TRBV10-1 | TGCGCCAGCAGTGACGGAGTGTTTGGGGCCAACGTCCTGACTTTC | CASSDGVFGANVLTF
. | once | TRBJ2-5 | TRBV10-3 | TGTGCCATCAGTGAGCCCGAAGAGACCCAGTACTTC | CAISEPEETQYF
. | few | TRBJ2-1 | TRBV12-5 | TGTGCTAGTGGCCCCTCACAGGGAGTATATGAGCAGTTCTTC | CASGPSQGVYEQFF